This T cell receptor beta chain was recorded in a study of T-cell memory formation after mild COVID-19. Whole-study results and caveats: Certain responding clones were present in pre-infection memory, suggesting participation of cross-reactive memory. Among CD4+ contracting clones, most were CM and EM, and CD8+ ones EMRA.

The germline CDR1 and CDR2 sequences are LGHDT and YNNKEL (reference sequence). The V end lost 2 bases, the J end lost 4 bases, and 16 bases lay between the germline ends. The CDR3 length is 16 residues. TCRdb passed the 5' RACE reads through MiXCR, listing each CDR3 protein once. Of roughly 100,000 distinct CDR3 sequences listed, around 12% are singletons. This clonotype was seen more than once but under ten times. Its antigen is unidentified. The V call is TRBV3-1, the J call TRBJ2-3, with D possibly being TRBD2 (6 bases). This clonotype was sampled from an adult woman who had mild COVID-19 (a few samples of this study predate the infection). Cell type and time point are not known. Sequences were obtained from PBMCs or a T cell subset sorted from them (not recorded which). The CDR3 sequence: CASSQYAGTPSDTQYF. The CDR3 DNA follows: TGTGCCAGCAGCCAATACGCGGGGACTCCCTCAGATACGCAGTATTTT.